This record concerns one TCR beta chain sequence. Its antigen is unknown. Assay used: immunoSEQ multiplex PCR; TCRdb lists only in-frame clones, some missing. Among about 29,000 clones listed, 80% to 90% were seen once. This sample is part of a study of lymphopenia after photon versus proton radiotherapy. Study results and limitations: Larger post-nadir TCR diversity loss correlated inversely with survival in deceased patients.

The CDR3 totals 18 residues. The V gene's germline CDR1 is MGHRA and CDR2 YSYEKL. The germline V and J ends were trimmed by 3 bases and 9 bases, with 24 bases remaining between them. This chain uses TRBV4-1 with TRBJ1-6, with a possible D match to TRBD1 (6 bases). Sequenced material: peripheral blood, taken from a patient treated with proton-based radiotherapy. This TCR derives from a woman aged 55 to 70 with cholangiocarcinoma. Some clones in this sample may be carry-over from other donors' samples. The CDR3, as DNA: TGCGCCAGCAGCCAGGAGATTAGACTCACAGGGAGTGGTTCACCCCTCCACTTT. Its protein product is CASSQEIRLTGSGSPLHF.